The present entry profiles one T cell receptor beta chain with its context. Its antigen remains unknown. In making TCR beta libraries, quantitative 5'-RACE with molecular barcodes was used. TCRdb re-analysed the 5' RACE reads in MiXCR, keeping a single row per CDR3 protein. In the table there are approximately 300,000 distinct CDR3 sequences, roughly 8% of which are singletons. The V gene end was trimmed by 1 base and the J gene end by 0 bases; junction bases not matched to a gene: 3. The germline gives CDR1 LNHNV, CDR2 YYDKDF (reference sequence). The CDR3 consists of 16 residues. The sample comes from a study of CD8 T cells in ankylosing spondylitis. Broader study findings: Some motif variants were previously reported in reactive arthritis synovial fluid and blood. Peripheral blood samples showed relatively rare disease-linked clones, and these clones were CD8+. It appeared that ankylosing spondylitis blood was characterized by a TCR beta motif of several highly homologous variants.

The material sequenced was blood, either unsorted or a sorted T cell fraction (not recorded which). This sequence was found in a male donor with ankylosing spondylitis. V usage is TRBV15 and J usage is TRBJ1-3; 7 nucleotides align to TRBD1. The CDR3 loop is CATSRGAGGSGNTIYF. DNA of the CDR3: TGTGCCACCAGCAGAGGGGCAGGGGGCTCTGGAAACACCATATATTTT.